This TCR beta chain was obtained from a study of preoperative IRX-2 immunotherapy in early breast cancer. The treatment was: preoperative locoregional IRX-2 cytokine immunotherapy. Samples came from a phase Ib trial of preoperative locoregional IRX-2 cytokine immunotherapy. Germline CDR1 SGHNT, CDR2 YENEEA. The CDR3 contains 17 residues. V lost 5 bases, J lost 1 base, and 18 bases lay in between. The table came from immunoSEQ multiplex PCR; TCRdb's copy has only in-frame clones and leaves some out. The table shows under 35,000 clones, with over 75% occurring only once. This sequence joins TRBV11-3 and TRBJ1-3; no reliable D call. The source of this sequence is a human donor with breast cancer. Sampling was conducted from a patient treated with IRX-2 immunotherapy. The CDR3 protein is CASSQVNQVGSGNTIYF. The CDR3 nucleotides read TGTGCCAGCAGCCAAGTTAATCAGGTGGGATCTGGAAACACCATATATTTT.